The entry below describes one T cell receptor beta chain. There are many counts of this clonotype. Which antigen it targets is not known. Base qualities are not at hand, and no much larger clone is one base apart. Libraries of naive CD8 T cells were generated from about 19,000 to 1,100,000 sorted cells, with 10%, 30% or 50% of the purified RNA used. On a BD FACSAria II, naive CD8 T cells were FACS-sorted as CD8+CD4-CCR7+CD45RA+ and collected into RLT Plus buffer. To test detection sensitivity, Jurkat RNA equivalent to more than 8 TCR copies was spiked into samples of roughly 20,000-1,100,000 naive CD8 T cells. Enrichment of CD8 T cells was performed with RosetteSep CD8+ T Cell Enrichment Cocktail and Ficoll-Paque, after which ACK red cell lysis was carried out. At the junction V is shortened by 1 base and J by 5 bases, with 12 bases in between. The cysteine opens and the phenylalanine closes a CDR3 of 14 amino acids. Only the CDR3 DNA stays, 42 bases, in frame from base 1. The germline V gene (reference sequence) gives CDR1 as SEHNR and CDR2 as FQNEAQ.

These data originate in a study of molecular identifiers for immune sequencing clone quantification (dated by TCRdb to between 2017 and 2018). In the study overall: For a replicate experiment, RNA from roughly 20,000 or 100,000 naive CD8 T cells was divided into five aliquots, and four of the five aliquots were sequenced. This methods study used CD8 T cells to benchmark TCR RNA copy counting and molecular-identifier clustering-based TCR repertoire sequencing (MIDCIRS). What the study reported, not specific to this receptor: Naive libraries contained spiked-in Jurkat TCR RNA (approximately nine copies' worth), which is not part of the donor repertoire. Even against a background of one million naive CD8 T cells, spiked-in Jurkat TCR RNA amounting to a single cell's worth was reported to be detectable. Clones above 20 RNA copies held over 98% of molecules in CMV-specific effector cells but under 1% in naive cells. Modeling estimated about three recovered TCR RNA copies per cell, compared with about ten by digital PCR, which implies 30% to 35% capture efficiency. When barcode sub-clustering was left out, chimeric consensus sequences inflated TCR diversity, with chimeras reaching as high as 47%. Highly expanded clone sizes could be underestimated if identical TCR molecules share a barcode.

Library prep was done by PCR. The run used a NextSeq 500. Bulk TCR libraries were made following a previously described method, with the TCR primers given in Table S5. Total RNA was purified with the Qiagen AllPrep DNA/RNA kit. Before analysis, reads from multiple sequencing runs of the same library were pooled. The study's own analysis went as follows. Reads were retained only if an exact TCR constant sequence was present, and the retained reads were trimmed to 150 nt and grouped according to their 12-nt molecular barcodes. Reads within each barcode group were sub-clustered using a 15% Levenshtein threshold, and quality-weighted consensus sequences were constructed for each RNA molecule. Non-functional sequences were excluded, and lower-count sequences lying one edit away from another sequence were also excluded. Barcode sub-clusters with fewer than 20% of the maximum read count were removed, based on fitting two negative binomial distributions. TCRdb's own reprocessing of the public reads used fastp at Q25 and MiXCR and kept productive beta chains. Records with the same CDR3 protein are collapsed into one entry carrying the most frequent genes and DNA. These V and J calls derive from TCRdb rather than the authors' analysis. This sample has about 330,000 distinct CDR3 sequences in its table, and roughly 23% of those were observed once. Approximately 0.74% of the sample is held by the ten biggest clonotypes.

Sequencing input: naive CD8+ T cells from blood, with Jurkat cell RNA spiked in. Taken with the paper, the label for cell subset or site translates to: FACS-sorted CD8+CD4-CCR7+CD45RA+ naive T cells. The sequence derives from a human donor in good health. Some libraries in this study had Jurkat cell RNA spiked in. The chain was built from TRBV7-9 and TRBJ2-7, and perhaps TRBD1 as D gene, on 6 matching bases. CDR3 sequence: CASSLGSGVDEQYF. In nucleotides, the sequence is TGTGCCAGCAGCTTAGGTTCAGGGGTCGACGAGCAGTACTTC.